Below, 19 T cell receptor beta chains from the same sample are listed, as sequenced in a study of cytotoxic CD8 clonotypes in ibrutinib-treated CLL. Produced via immunoSEQ multiplex PCR; TCRdb's table is partial and in-frame only. Of 270,000 or so clones listed, roughly 76% are singletons. The sample here was PBMCs, taken at disease progression, from a patient treated with ibrutinib. Receptors were obtained from a human donor with chronic lymphocytic leukemia.

This rearrangement joins TRBV5-1 to TRBJ1-4; D unresolved. This CDR3 is built from 16 residues. Germline V gene lookup returns CDR1 SGHRS and CDR2 YFSETQ. Between the trimmed V and J ends, which lost 3 bases and 0 bases, there was a span of 12 bases. The CDR3, as DNA: TGCGCCAGCAGCTCAATCGAGACACCAACTAATGAAAAACTGTTTTTT. It translates to CASSSIETPTNEKLFF.

The chain uses TRBV7-9 and TRBJ1-3; TRBD1 might be the D (6 bases). Germline V CDR1 and CDR2: SEHNR, FQNEAQ (reference sequence). The CDR3 consists of 14 residues. V lost 4 bases to trimming and J lost 2 bases, with 9 bases between them. The chain's CDR3 is CASSSKGAGNTIYF. CDR3 DNA sequence: TGTGCCAGCAGCTCCAAGGGGGCTGGAAACACCATATATTTT.

The V call is TRBV9, the J call TRBJ2-3; D is possibly TRBD2 (6 bases). CDR3 length equals 15 residues. Trimming took off 0 bases at V and 1 base at J, with 9 bases between the two ends. Looked up from germline, CDR1 is SGDLS and CDR2 is YYNGEE. CDR3 residues: CASSVARRGTDTQYF. The CDR3 nucleotides are TGTGCCAGCAGCGTAGCTCGGAGGGGCACAGATACGCAGTATTTT.

The chain joins TRBV10-3 to TRBJ2-5; D not certain. CDR3 length: 13 amino acids. CDR1 is ENHRY, CDR2 SYGVKD, per germline. The ends were cut back, 1 base at V and 5 bases at J, with 8 bases in the middle. The chain's CDR3 is CAISELGEETQYF. CDR3 DNA sequence: TGTGCCATCAGTGAGTTAGGAGAGGAGACCCAGTACTTC.

The chain couples TRBV4-1 to TRBJ1-2; 7 bases are shared with TRBD1. Trimming removed 3 bases from V and 6 bases from J; junction bases left unmatched: 7. This CDR3 region has 14 residues. Looked up from germline, CDR1 is MGHRA and CDR2 is YSYEKL. CDR3 DNA: TGCGCCAGCAGCCACATTGTAACAGGGGATGGCTACACCTTC. Translated, it gives CASSHIVTGDGYTF.

This clone appeared a single time. V is TRBV6-6 and J is TRBJ2-3; 8 nucleotides line up with TRBD1. J lost 7 bases, V lost 2 bases, and 11 bases had no gene match. The CDR3 totals 16 residues. Per the germline V gene, CDR1 is MNHNY and CDR2 is SVGAGI (reference sequence). Here the CDR3 reads CASSYLPRTGRNTQYF. The DNA for the CDR3 is TGTGCCAGCAGTTACCTCCCTCGGACAGGGCGAAATACGCAGTATTTT.

This clone has a single count. The chain is built from TRBV7-6 and TRBJ2-3; D gene unclear. Germline-derived CDR1 and CDR2 are SGHVS and FNYEAQ. The V gene lost 4 bases and the J gene lost 6 bases, with 20 bases spanning the gap. The CDR3 is 16 residues long. The DNA of the CDR3 is TGTGCCAGCAGCTCAAACGTCGGCCCAGTCGGCGATACGCAGTATTTT. As protein: CASSSNVGPVGDTQYF.

This rearrangement joins TRBV5-1 to TRBJ1-1, with D unclear. This CDR3 has 11 amino acids. Germline loops: CDR1 SGHRS, CDR2 YFSETQ. V lost 6 bases and J 10 bases, leaving 13 bases between the germline ends. CDR3 nucleotides: TGCGCCAGCAACCATCGAGAGGGAGCTTTCTTT. This gives the protein CASNHREGAFF.

A few counts support this clone. The chain combines TRBV18 with TRBJ1-2; D is perhaps TRBD1 (5 bases). The CDR3 spans 13 residues. Trimming took 3 bases from V and 4 from J, leaving 9 bases between them. From germline, CDR1 is KGHSH and CDR2 LQKENI. The CDR3 DNA sequence: TGTGCCAGCTCACCCGACAGCCCCTATGGCTACACCTTC. Amino acid sequence: CASSPDSPYGYTF. Drawing the rest from reference TRBV18 and TRBJ1-2, the complete variable domain is NAGVMQNPRHLVRRRGQEARLRCSPMKGHSHVYWYRQLPEEGLKFMVYLQKENIIDESGMPKERFSAEFPKEGPSILRIQQVVRGDSAAYFCASSPDSPYGYTFGSGTRLTVV.

V is TRBV10-3 and J is TRBJ1-1; the match to TRBD1 covers 8 bases. Germline V gives CDR1 ENHRY, CDR2 SYGVKD. The CDR3 covers 13 residues. Losses at the gene ends were 10 bases for V and 5 bases for J; bases not matched to a gene: 9. The CDR3 DNA follows: TGTGCCACGAAACAGGGGGAGGGAACTGAAGCTTTCTTT. Amino acids: CATKQGEGTEAFF.

This clone was seen a few times. J is TRBJ2-3 and V is TRBV7-2, with D perhaps TRBD2 (5 bases). The CDR3 loop spans 14 amino acids. From germline, CDR1 is SGHTA and CDR2 FQGNSA. Trimming left V 7 bases short and J 2 bases short, with 13 bases between. The CDR3 DNA sequence: TGTGCCAGCACCCCCACCCGGGACACAGATACGCAGTATTTT. It yields the protein CASTPTRDTDTQYF.

The chain links TRBV29-1 to TRBJ2-1; TRBD1 matches at 8 bases. The CDR3 consists of 14 residues. Germline loops: CDR1 SQVTM, CDR2 ANQGSEA. J lost 6 bases, V lost 0 bases, and 4 bases had no gene match. The CDR3 loop reads CSVEEDRAFNEQFF. As DNA, the CDR3 is TGCAGCGTTGAAGAGGACAGGGCTTTCAATGAGCAGTTCTTC.

Written as DNA, the CDR3 is TGTGCCAGCAGTTTAAGCCGGGTCGGCGAGCAGTACTTC. Translating gives CASSLSRVGEQYF. The J gene is TRBJ2-7, the V gene TRBV27; D is undetermined. Germline CDR1 reads MNHEY; CDR2 reads SMNVEV (reference sequence). V dropped 2 bases and J dropped 6 bases, with 11 bases sitting between them. This CDR3 spans 13 amino acids.

The CDR3, as DNA: TGTGCCAGCAGGACCCCAGGGGGCCGGGACTATGGCTACACCTTC. It encodes CASRTPGGRDYGYTF. The V gene is TRBV6-5, the J gene TRBJ1-2; the match to TRBD1 covers 8 bases. This CDR3 is 15 amino acids long. The ends lost 6 bases at V and 3 bases at J; junction bases unmatched: 9. Germline lookup yields CDR1 MNHEY and CDR2 SVGAGI.

The chain employs TRBV7-3 and TRBJ2-7; 9 positions match TRBD1. The CDR3 totals 14 residues. J lost 2 bases, V lost 3 bases, and 2 bases had no gene match. Germline V lookup: CDR1 SGHTA, CDR2 FQGTGA. The CDR3 here is CASSLTGGAYEQYF. DNA of the CDR3: TGTGCCAGCAGCTTGACAGGGGGTGCCTACGAGCAGTACTTC.

The V gene is TRBV27, the J gene TRBJ1-2; 7 bases map to TRBD1. The CDR3 is 16 residues long. Germline CDR1 reads MNHEY; CDR2 reads SMNVEV (reference sequence). J lost 0 bases, V lost 6 bases, and 10 bases had no gene match. CDR3 amino acids: CASSSRTGTSNYGYTF. CDR3 sequence (DNA): TGTGCCAGCAGCTCCCGGACAGGCACCTCTAACTATGGCTACACCTTC.

This clone was observed a handful of times. The rearrangement uses TRBV5-6 and TRBJ1-4; 8 nucleotides match TRBD1. After removal of 2 bases from V and 8 bases from J, the junction contained 8 bases not matched to a gene. The germline gives CDR1 SGHDT, CDR2 YYEEEE. The CDR3 totals 15 residues. The CDR3 protein is CASSLFRGLGEKLFF. Written as DNA, the CDR3 is TGTGCCAGCAGCTTATTCAGGGGGCTAGGGGAAAAACTGTTTTTT.

This clone showed up just once. J is TRBJ1-1 and V is TRBV10-2; D is unresolved. From germline, CDR1 is WSHSY and CDR2 SAAADI. V was cut by 1 base and J by 7 bases, with 4 bases left in between. This CDR3 has 11 residues. The CDR3 nucleotides read TGCGCCAGCAGTGAGTTCGATGAAGCTTTCTTT. Residues: CASSEFDEAFF.

This chain uses TRBV29-1 with TRBJ1-2; D uncertain. The CDR3 runs 13 residues. The V and J ends lost 4 bases and 4 bases respectively, with 13 bases between them. Germline CDR1 is SQVTM and CDR2 is ANQGSEA. The DNA of the CDR3 is TGCAGCGTTGGCCCGGCGGGTGGCTATGGCTACACCTTC. The encoded protein is CSVGPAGGYGYTF.